One sample yielded the 18 T cell receptor beta chains listed below, sequenced in a study of T cell repertoires in cytomegalovirus infection. TCRdb used MiXCR to reprocess the reads, holding one entry per CDR3 protein. The data show around 530,000 distinct CDR3 sequences, about 25% seen once. The specimen was PBMCs. The receptors were gathered from a human donor in good health (CMV status not recorded). Some clones in this sample may be carry-over from other donors' samples.

This clonotype has only a few counts. The V call is TRBV6-2 or TRBV6-3, the J call TRBJ1-5; D uncertain. The germline CDR1 and CDR2 sequences are MNHEY and SVGEGT. The ends were cut back, 5 bases at V and 1 base at J, with 12 bases in the middle. The CDR3 spans 15 residues. The CDR3 nucleotides read TGTGCCAGCAGTCCCCTCTGGCAGAGCAATCAGCCCCAGCATTTT. Translation: CASSPLWQSNQPQHF.

This clonotype was picked up many times. This chain links TRBV12-3 or TRBV12-4 with TRBJ2-1; D tentatively fits TRBD1 or TRBD2 (6 bases each). This CDR3 has 14 amino acids. V was shortened by 4 bases and J by 6 bases, with 13 bases between the two germline ends. The CDR3 sequence is CASSWDGGPNEQFF. The CDR3 bases are TGTGCCAGCAGTTGGGATGGGGGGCCCAATGAGCAGTTCTTC.

This clonotype was seen many times. This sequence joins TRBV7-6 and TRBJ2-2; D possibly corresponds to TRBD1 (6 bases). CDR1 and CDR2 (germline): SGHVS, FNYEAQ. V was shortened by 1 base and J by 2 bases, with 11 bases between the two germline ends. This CDR3 contains 16 residues. The CDR3 here is CASSLVAGTNTGELFF. In DNA form, the CDR3 reads TGTGCCAGCAGCTTAGTGGCAGGGACAAACACCGGGGAGCTGTTTTTT.

This clonotype was seen repeatedly, ten times or more. CDR3 loop: CASSENRGYQPQHF. CDR3 bases: TGTGCCAGCAGCGAAAACAGGGGTTATCAGCCCCAGCATTTT. The rearrangement joins TRBV7-2 to TRBJ1-5; 7 bases line up with TRBD1. Per germline, CDR1 SGHTA and CDR2 FQGNSA. J was trimmed by 5 bases and V by 5 bases; bases with no gene match: 6. The CDR3 extends over 14 amino acids.

The chain combines TRBV12-5 with TRBJ2-6; D gene uncertain. In germline, CDR1 is LGHNT, CDR2 FRNRAP. The CDR3 covers 13 residues. V lost 7 bases, J lost 0 bases, and 4 bases lay in between. Here the CDR3 reads CASAISGANVLTF. CDR3 sequence (DNA): TGTGCTAGTGCCATCTCTGGGGCCAACGTCCTGACTTTC.

The CDR3 spells CASSLDRGQGEQFF. CDR3 coding DNA: TGTGCCAGCAGCTTAGACAGGGGGCAGGGTGAGCAGTTCTTC. The chain joins TRBV11-2 to TRBJ2-1, with TRBD1 matching over 8 bases. Germline lookup yields CDR1 SGHAT and CDR2 FQNNGV. The trim removed 0 bases at V and 9 bases at J, leaving 4 bases unmatched. This CDR3 has 14 amino acids.

The genes are TRBV28 and TRBJ2-5; TRBD1 might be the D (6 bases). Germline-derived CDR1 and CDR2 are MDHEN and SYDVKM. This CDR3 spans 14 amino acids. V was cut by 6 bases and J by 3 bases, with 14 bases left in between. CDR3 sequence: CASRPGTSKETQYF. CDR3 nucleotide sequence: TGTGCCAGCAGACCCGGGACATCAAAAGAGACCCAGTACTTC.

This chain uses TRBV28 with TRBJ2-2; tentative D call: TRBD2 (6 bases). V gave up 9 bases and J gave up 4 bases, with 15 bases separating them. The CDR3 totals 14 residues. CDR1 MDHEN and CDR2 SYDVKM come from the germline V gene. CDR3 region: CASRDSRTTGELFF. As DNA, the CDR3 is TGTGCCAGTCGGGACTCTCGAACCACCGGGGAGCTGTTTTTT.

The table lists this clonotype with many counts. The gene calls are TRBV12-3 or TRBV12-4 and TRBJ2-4, with a weak D call TRBD1 (6 bases). The CDR3 covers 15 residues. Trimming removed 5 bases from V and 8 bases from J, with 19 bases in between. Here the CDR3 reads CASSPIDPPGDIQYF. The CDR3 DNA is TGTGCCAGCAGTCCCATAGACCCCCCAGGGGACATTCAGTACTTC.

The chain uses TRBV30 and TRBJ2-5, with 7 bases aligning to TRBD1. This CDR3 has 14 amino acids. Looked up from germline, CDR1 is GTSNPN and CDR2 is SVGIG (reference sequence). Unmatched junction bases numbered 10, after V lost 6 bases and J lost 3 bases. This CDR3 reads CACRGGFREETQYF. The CDR3 region has the DNA TGTGCCTGTAGAGGGGGCTTTAGGGAAGAGACCCAGTACTTC.

This clonotype was counted ten times or more. The chain links TRBV7-2 to TRBJ1-1; D is undetermined. Germline CDR1 is SGHTA and CDR2 is FQGNSA. The CDR3 spans 11 residues. V was shortened by 8 bases and J by 4 bases, with 8 bases between the two germline ends. The CDR3 DNA reads TGTGCCAGCTATTTGGTCACTGAAGCTTTCTTT. It codes for CASYLVTEAFF.

This clonotype appeared a few times. The chain recombines TRBV12-3 or TRBV12-4 with TRBJ1-4; 9 bases fit TRBD1. The CDR3 has 19 residues. The junction had 21 bases not matched to a gene; V was cut back by 6 bases and J by 7 bases. CDR3 region: CASRHQQGALPGQGEKLFF. The CDR3 DNA is TGTGCCAGCAGGCACCAACAGGGGGCCCTCCCGGGGCAAGGTGAAAAACTGTTTTTT.

This clonotype was seen at least ten times. The J gene is TRBJ1-5, the V gene TRBV7-2; 8 positions match TRBD1. This CDR3 is built from 14 residues. Losses at the gene ends were 1 base for V and 7 bases for J; bases not matched to a gene: 3. CDR1 is SGHTA, CDR2 FQGNSA, per germline. In nucleotides, the CDR3 is TGTGCCAGCAGCTTAGGGACAGGGCAACAGCCCCAGCATTTT. It translates to CASSLGTGQQPQHF.

This chain links TRBV4-3 with TRBJ2-1; 9 bases line up with TRBD2. This CDR3 region has 16 residues. V lost 3 bases, J lost 6 bases, and 9 bases stayed unmatched. Germline V gene sequence: CDR1 LGHNA, CDR2 YSLEER. The CDR3 reads CASSHNSGGGVNEQFF. In DNA form, the CDR3 reads TGCGCCAGCAGCCATAATAGCGGGGGAGGGGTCAATGAGCAGTTCTTC.

The chain combines TRBV7-9 with TRBJ2-1; D may be TRBD1 (6 bases). The CDR3 runs to 15 residues. Germline CDR1 and CDR2: SEHNR and FQNEAQ (reference sequence). V lost 3 bases to trimming and J lost 4 bases, with 13 bases between them. CDR3 sequence reads: CASSFSDRLYNEQFF. As DNA, the CDR3 is TGTGCCAGCAGCTTTTCCGACAGGTTGTACAATGAGCAGTTCTTC.

V and J are TRBV5-4 and TRBJ2-7, with 11 bases matching TRBD2. The CDR3 has 15 residues. V lost 5 bases, J lost 0 bases, and 4 bases stayed unmatched. Germline CDR1 SGHNT, CDR2 YYREEE (reference sequence). Written as DNA, the CDR3 is TGTGCCAGCAGATCTGGGACTAGCGGCTCCTACGAGCAGTACTTC. Translated, it gives CASRSGTSGSYEQYF.

This clonotype was found a few times. The CDR3 DNA sequence: TGTGCCAGCAGTCCGGACAGTCCTCCAACAGATACGCAGTATTTT. Translating it yields CASSPDSPPTDTQYF. The chain combines TRBV12-3 or TRBV12-4 with TRBJ2-3, with D perhaps matching TRBD1 (6 bases). With 5 bases removed from V and 3 bases from J, the gap between germline ends came to 15 bases. The CDR3 extends over 15 amino acids.

This clonotype occurred many times. J is TRBJ2-3 and V is TRBV7-6; D unclear. The CDR3 is 15 amino acids. Germline V CDR1 and CDR2: SGHVS, FNYEAQ. Trimming removed 1 base at V and 0 bases at J, with 8 bases between. In nucleotides, the CDR3 is TGTGCCAGCAGCTTAGGATTTGCTAGCACAGATACGCAGTATTTT. Protein sequence: CASSLGFASTDTQYF.